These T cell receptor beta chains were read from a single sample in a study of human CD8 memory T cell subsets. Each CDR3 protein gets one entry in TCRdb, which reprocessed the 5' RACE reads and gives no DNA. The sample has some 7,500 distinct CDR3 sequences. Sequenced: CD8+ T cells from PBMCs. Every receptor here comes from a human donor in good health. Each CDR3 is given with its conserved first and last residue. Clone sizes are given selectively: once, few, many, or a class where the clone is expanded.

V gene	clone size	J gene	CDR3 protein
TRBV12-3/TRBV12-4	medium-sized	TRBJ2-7	CASSRQGTSYEQYF
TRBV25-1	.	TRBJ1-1	CASSEWGQQSEAFF
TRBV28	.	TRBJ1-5	CASSPLGLEQPQHF
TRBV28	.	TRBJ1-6	CASRRQGQSYNSPLHF
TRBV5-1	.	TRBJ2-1	CASSPTASSYNEQFF
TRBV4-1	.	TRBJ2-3	CASSQEMGRVGTDTQYF
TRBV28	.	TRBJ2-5	CASIPRDGHNTQYF
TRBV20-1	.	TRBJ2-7	CSALTFFSYEQYF
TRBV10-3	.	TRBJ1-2	CAISPRNGSMGWYTF
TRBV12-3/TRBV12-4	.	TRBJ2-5	CASADGDSQETQYF
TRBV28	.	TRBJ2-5	CASSGDGGTRETQYF
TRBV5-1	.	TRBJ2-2	CASSLEPDLTGELFF
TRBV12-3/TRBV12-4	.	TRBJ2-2	CASSPPTGTGELFF
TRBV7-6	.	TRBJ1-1	CASSQTTENTEAFF
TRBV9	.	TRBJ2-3	CASSVGGGWTATSTDTQYF
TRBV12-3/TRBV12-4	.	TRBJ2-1	CASSRTAEEQFF
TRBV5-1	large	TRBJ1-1	CASSLEGNTEAFF
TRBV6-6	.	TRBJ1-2	CALRGAHGYTF
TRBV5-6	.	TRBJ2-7	CASSRRGYGYEQYF
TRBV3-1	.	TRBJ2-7	CASSGQRIYEQYF
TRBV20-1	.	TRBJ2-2	CSAYKNTGELFF
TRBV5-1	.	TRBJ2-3	CASFGQGRDTQYF
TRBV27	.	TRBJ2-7	CASSLVGSSYEQYF
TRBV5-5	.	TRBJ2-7	CASSWGTPSLYEQYF
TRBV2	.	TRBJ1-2	CASSTGGVGGYTF
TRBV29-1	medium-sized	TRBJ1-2	CSVSTGRQRGYTF
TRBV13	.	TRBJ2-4	CASNQWVAGARNIQYF
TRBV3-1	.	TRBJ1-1	CASSPRRNTEAFF
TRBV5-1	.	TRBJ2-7	CASSLVEGDGTYEQYF
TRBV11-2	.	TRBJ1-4	CASSFGRGPGNEKLFF
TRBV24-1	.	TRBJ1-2	CATSDQDRVSGYTF
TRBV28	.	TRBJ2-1	CASSLGYYNEQFF